This T cell receptor (beta chain) emerged from a study of cytomegalovirus exposure and HLA in healthy donors. Broader study findings: As was reported, the classifier diagnosed cytomegalovirus status with high specificity and sensitivity. Many donors carried some public TCRs, although rarity characterized most TCR sequences. Researchers catalogued around 150 TCR beta chains as cytomegalovirus-associated. The finding came from a later analysis; first-cohort TCR clusters tended to co-occur in the roughly 120 validation repertoires.

As regards this clone: Its antigen is undetermined.

The assay was immunoSEQ multiplex PCR, and TCRdb's table has in-frame clones only and misses some. This repertoire shows over 85,000 clones, over 85% found once; its top ten account for around 1.8%. This CDR3 region has 17 residues. Germline V lookup: CDR1 SEHNR, CDR2 FQNEAQ (reference sequence). The V gene end was trimmed by 4 bases and the J gene end by 5 bases; junction bases not matched to a gene: 12. This sequence was found in a woman younger than 30 in good health and CMV-seronegative. The sequencing input was PBMCs. The chain joins TRBV7-9 to TRBJ2-2; 8 bases are a match to TRBD2. The CDR3 DNA reads TGTGCCAGCAGCTCCCAAGCGGGAGCGGTGAAAACCGGGGAGCTGTTTTTT. Its protein is CASSSQAGAVKTGELFF.